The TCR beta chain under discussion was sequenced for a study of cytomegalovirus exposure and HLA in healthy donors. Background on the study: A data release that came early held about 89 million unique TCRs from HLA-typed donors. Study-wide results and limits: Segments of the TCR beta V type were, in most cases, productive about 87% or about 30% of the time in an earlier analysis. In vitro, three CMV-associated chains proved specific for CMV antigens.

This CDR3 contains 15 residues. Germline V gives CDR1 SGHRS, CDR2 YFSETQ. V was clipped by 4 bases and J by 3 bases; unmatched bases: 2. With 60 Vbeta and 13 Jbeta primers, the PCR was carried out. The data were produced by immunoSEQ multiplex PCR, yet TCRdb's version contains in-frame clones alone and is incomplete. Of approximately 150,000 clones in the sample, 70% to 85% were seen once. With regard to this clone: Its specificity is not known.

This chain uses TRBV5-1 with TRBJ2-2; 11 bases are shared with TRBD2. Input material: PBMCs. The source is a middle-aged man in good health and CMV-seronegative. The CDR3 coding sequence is TGCGCCAGCAGCCTTAGCGGGGGGGACACCGGGGAGCTGTTTTTT. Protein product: CASSLSGGDTGELFF.